This T cell receptor (beta chain) is drawn from a study of T-cell memory formation after mild COVID-19. TCRdb reprocessed the 5' RACE reads via MiXCR and lists one record per CDR3 protein. In the table there are 150,000 to 200,000 distinct CDR3 sequences, roughly 28% of which are singletons. CDR3 length equals 15 residues. The germline CDR1 and CDR2 sequences are MRHNA and SNTAGT. Trimming removed 5 bases from V and 6 bases from J; junction bases left unmatched: 4. Sequencing input: PBMCs or a T cell subset sorted from them (not recorded which). This chain connects TRBV6-4 to TRBJ2-1; TRBD2 matches at 13 bases. The TCR was taken from an adult woman who had mild COVID-19 (a few samples of this study predate the infection). Cell type and time point are not known. CDR3 protein: CASSRTSGSANEQFF. The DNA of the CDR3 is TGTGCCAGCAGTAGGACTAGCGGGAGCGCCAATGAGCAGTTCTTC.